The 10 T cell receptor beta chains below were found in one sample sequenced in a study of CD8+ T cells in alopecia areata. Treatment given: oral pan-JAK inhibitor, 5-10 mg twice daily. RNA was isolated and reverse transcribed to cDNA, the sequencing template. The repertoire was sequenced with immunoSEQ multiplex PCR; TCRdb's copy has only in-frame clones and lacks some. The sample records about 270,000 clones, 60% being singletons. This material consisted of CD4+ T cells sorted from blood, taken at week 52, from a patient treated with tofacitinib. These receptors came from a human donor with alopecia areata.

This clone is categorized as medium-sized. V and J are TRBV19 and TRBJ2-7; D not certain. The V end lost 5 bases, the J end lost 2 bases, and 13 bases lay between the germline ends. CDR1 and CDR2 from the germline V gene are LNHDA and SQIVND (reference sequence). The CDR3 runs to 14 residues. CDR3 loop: CASSYGDPTYEQYF. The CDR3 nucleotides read TGTGCCAGTAGTTACGGAGATCCAACCTACGAGCAGTACTTC.

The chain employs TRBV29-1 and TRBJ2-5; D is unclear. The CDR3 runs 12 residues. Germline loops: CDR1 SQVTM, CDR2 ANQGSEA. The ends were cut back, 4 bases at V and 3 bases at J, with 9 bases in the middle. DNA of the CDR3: TGCAGCGTTGTTCCGCTCGAAGAGACCCAGTACTTC. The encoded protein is CSVVPLEETQYF.

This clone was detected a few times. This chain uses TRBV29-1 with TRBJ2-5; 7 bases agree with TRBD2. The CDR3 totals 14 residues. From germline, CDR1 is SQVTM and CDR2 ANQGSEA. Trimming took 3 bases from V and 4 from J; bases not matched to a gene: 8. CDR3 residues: CSVERAGVGETQYF. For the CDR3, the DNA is TGCAGCGTTGAGCGGGCGGGGGTTGGAGAGACCCAGTACTTC.

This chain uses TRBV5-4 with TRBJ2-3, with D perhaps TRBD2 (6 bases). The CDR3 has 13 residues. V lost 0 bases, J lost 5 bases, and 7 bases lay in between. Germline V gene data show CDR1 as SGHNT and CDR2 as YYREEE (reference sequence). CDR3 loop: CASSLGGEDTQYF. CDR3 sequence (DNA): TGTGCCAGCAGCTTGGGGGGGGAAGATACGCAGTATTTT. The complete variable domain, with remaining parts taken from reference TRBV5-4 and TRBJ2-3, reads ETGVTQSPTHLIKTRGQQVTLRCSSQSGHNTVSWYQQALGQGPQFIFQYYREEENGRGNFPPRFSGLQFPNYSSELNVNALELDDSALYLCASSLGGEDTQYFGPGTRLTVL.

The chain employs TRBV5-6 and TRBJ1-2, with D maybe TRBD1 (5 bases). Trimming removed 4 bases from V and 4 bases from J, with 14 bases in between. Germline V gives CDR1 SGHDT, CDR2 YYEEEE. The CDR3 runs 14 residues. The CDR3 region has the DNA TGTGCCAGCAGCGAAAGAGGGGAGGGCTATGGCTACACCTTC. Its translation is CASSERGEGYGYTF.

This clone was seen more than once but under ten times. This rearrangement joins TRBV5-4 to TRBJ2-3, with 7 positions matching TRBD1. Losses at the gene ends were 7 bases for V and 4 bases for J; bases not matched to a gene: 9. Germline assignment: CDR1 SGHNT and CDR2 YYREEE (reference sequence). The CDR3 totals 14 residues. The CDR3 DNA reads TGTGCCAGCGGAGCACAGGGGCCCTCAGATACGCAGTATTTT. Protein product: CASGAQGPSDTQYF.

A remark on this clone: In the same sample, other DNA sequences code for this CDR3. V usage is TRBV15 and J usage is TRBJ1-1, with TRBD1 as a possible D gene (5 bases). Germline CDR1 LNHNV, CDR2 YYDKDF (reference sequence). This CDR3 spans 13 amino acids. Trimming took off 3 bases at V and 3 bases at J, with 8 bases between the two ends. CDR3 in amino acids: CATSRDTYTEAFF. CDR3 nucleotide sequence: TGTGCCACCAGCAGGGACACGTACACTGAAGCTTTCTTT.

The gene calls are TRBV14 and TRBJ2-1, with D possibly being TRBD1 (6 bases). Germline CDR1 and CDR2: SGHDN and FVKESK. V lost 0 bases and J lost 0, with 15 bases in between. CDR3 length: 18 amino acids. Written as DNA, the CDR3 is TGTGCCAGCAGCCAAGAAACAGGGAGACAGCGCTCCTACAATGAGCAGTTCTTC. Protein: CASSQETGRQRSYNEQFF.

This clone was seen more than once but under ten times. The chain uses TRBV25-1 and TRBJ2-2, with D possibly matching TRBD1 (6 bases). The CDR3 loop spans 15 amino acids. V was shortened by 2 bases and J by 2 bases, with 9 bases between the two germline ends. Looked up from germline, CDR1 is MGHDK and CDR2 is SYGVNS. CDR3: CASSEVDSNTGELFF. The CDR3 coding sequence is TGTGCCAGCAGTGAAGTGGACAGCAACACCGGGGAGCTGTTTTTT.

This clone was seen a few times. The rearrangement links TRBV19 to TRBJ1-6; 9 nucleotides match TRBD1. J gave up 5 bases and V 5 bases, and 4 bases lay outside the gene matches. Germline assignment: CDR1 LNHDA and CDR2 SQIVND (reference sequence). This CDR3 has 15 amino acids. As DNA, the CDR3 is TGTGCCAGTAGTCCCCGGACAGGGGATAATTCACCCCTCCACTTT. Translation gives CASSPRTGDNSPLHF.